The 30 T cell receptor beta chains in this list originate from one sample, sequenced in a study of T cells in Graves' hyperthyroidism and ophthalmopathy. The investigators amplified TCR beta CDR3 regions from RNA transcripts. An initial round of RT-PCR targeting the TCR CDR3 relied on the HTBI primer set. TCRdb analysed the multiplex PCR reads with MiXCR anew, one entry per CDR3 protein. The sample shows 470,000 or so distinct CDR3 sequences, about a fifth of them seen only once. The sequenced sample consisted of blood. All receptors derive from a man aged 18 to 30 with Graves' hyperthyroidism.

This clonotype was detected many times. V and J are TRBV5-1 and TRBJ2-7; TRBD1 is a possible D gene (6 bases). The ends were cut back, 1 base at V and 6 bases at J, with 32 bases in the middle. Germline assignment: CDR1 SGHRS and CDR2 YFSETQ. The CDR3 runs to 20 residues. The CDR3 reads CASSLKPRQVPRTGRGEQYF. The CDR3 coding sequence is TGCGCCAGCAGCTTGAAACCCCGACAGGTTCCCAGAACGGGCCGAGGCGAGCAGTACTTC. Together with reference TRBV5-1 and TRBJ2-7, the CDR3 gives the full variable domain: KAGVTQTPRYLIKTRGQQVTLSCSPISGHRSVSWYQQTPGQGLQFLFEYFSETQRNKGNFPGRFSGRQFSNSRSEMNVSTLELGDSALYLCASSLKPRQVPRTGRGEQYFGPGTRLTVT.

This clonotype was seen ten or more times. This chain links TRBV20-1 with TRBJ2-2; 14 nucleotides match TRBD2. The CDR3 consists of 17 residues. Trimming removed 0 bases from V and 0 bases from J; junction bases left unmatched: 0. From germline, CDR1 is DFQATT and CDR2 SNEGSKA (reference sequence). This CDR3 is CSAREGLAGANTGELFF. In DNA, the CDR3 is TGCAGTGCTAGAGAGGGACTAGCGGGGGCGAACACCGGGGAGCTGTTTTTT.

V is TRBV20-1 and J is TRBJ1-1, with unresolved D. Germline CDR1 and CDR2: DFQATT and SNEGSKA (reference sequence). The CDR3 sequence is 12 residues long. Trimming removed 3 bases from V and 1 base from J, with 6 bases in between. DNA for the CDR3: TGCAGTGCTAGCGGCCCGAACACTGAAGCTTTCTTT. Its protein product is CSASGPNTEAFF.

This clonotype has ten or more counts. This chain joins TRBV19 and TRBJ1-2; D gene uncertain. The CDR3 length is 14 residues. The ends were cut back, 3 bases at V and 7 bases at J, with 15 bases in the middle. Germline V CDR1 and CDR2: LNHDA, SQIVND (reference sequence). The CDR3 sequence is CASSMRIIPFGYTF. The CDR3 region has the DNA TGTGCCAGTAGTATGCGGATTATTCCGTTTGGCTACACCTTC.

V gene TRBV3-1 combines with J gene TRBJ1-6; weak D call: TRBD1 (5 bases). The V end lost 3 bases, the J end lost 10 bases, and 10 bases lay between the germline ends. This CDR3 is built from 13 residues. Germline assignment: CDR1 LGHDT and CDR2 YNNKEL (reference sequence). Here the CDR3 DNA reads TGTGCCAGCAGCCATGGGGGAGAATCACCCCTCCACTTT. Translation: CASSHGGESPLHF.

This clonotype was observed at least ten times. The V gene is TRBV12-3 or TRBV12-4, the J gene TRBJ1-1; D is perhaps TRBD1 (5 bases). Trimming removed 5 bases at V and 1 base at J, with 14 bases between. This CDR3 contains 15 residues. DNA of the CDR3: TGTGCCAGCAGTAGACCCGGGACGCAGAACACTGAAGCTTTCTTT. This translates into CASSRPGTQNTEAFF.

This sequence joins TRBV2 and TRBJ2-5, with D perhaps TRBD2 (7 bases). In germline, CDR1 is SNHLY, CDR2 FYNNEI. Trimming left V 7 bases short and J 7 bases short, with 16 bases between. The CDR3 runs to 13 residues. CDR3 nucleotides: TGTGCCAGCAACGAGGGGGGGTTGGGGACCCAGTACTTC. As protein: CASNEGGLGTQYF. The complete variable domain, with remaining parts taken from reference TRBV2 and TRBJ2-5, reads EPEVTQTPSHQVTQMGQEVILRCVPISNHLYFYWYRQILGQKVEFLVSFYNNEISEKSEIFDDQFSVERPDGSNFTLKIRSTKLEDSAMYFCASNEGGLGTQYFGPGTRLLVL.

This clonotype was detected a few times. One junction end does not reproduce the germline sequence, and a read error may be involved. The rearrangement uses TRBV3-1 and TRBJ2-7; D is possibly TRBD1 (5 bases). This CDR3 is 14 amino acids long. The germline V gene encodes CDR1 LGHDT and CDR2 YNNKEL (reference sequence). The CDR3 is CASSQGMGRGEHYF. DNA of the CDR3: TGTGCCAGCAGCCAAGGGATGGGGCGAGGCGAGCACTACTTC.

The chain joins TRBV7-2 to TRBJ1-1; D is undetermined. CDR1 is SGHTA, CDR2 FQGNSA, per germline. The CDR3 contains 14 residues. V dropped 6 bases and J dropped 0 bases, with 11 bases sitting between them. CDR3 nucleotide sequence: TGTGCCAGCAGGACACAGAGGTTGAACACTGAAGCTTTCTTT. Translating it yields CASRTQRLNTEAFF.

This clonotype showed up many times. The CDR3 region is CAISPGQDWAQHF. Written as DNA, the CDR3 is TGTGCCATCAGCCCGGGACAGGACTGGGCCCAGCATTTT. The chain uses TRBV10-3 and TRBJ1-5; 8 nucleotides match TRBD1. The V and J ends lost 6 bases and 11 bases, in that order; junction bases with no gene match: 9. The length of the CDR3 is 13 residues. Germline V gene sequence: CDR1 ENHRY, CDR2 SYGVKD.

V usage is TRBV19 and J usage is TRBJ1-2; D gene ambiguous. Trimming took 3 bases from V and 3 from J, leaving 8 bases between them. There are 13 residues in the CDR3. Germline V lookup: CDR1 LNHDA, CDR2 SQIVND (reference sequence). The CDR3 protein is CASSIVADYGYTF. DNA for the CDR3: TGTGCCAGTAGTATTGTGGCGGACTATGGCTACACCTTC.

This clonotype was recorded at least ten times. The V and J genes are TRBV6-1 and TRBJ2-2, with TRBD1 identical over 10 bases. The V segment lost 7 bases and the J segment 4 bases; nucleotides outside the gene matches: 6. CDR3 length: 15 amino acids. The V gene's germline CDR1 is MNHNS and CDR2 SASEGT. In DNA form, the CDR3 reads TGTGCCAGCAACTCCGGGACAGGGGTCACCGGGGAGCTGTTTTTT. Translation: CASNSGTGVTGELFF.

Ten or more counts support this clonotype. V usage is TRBV13 and J usage is TRBJ2-7, with TRBD1 matching over 7 bases. This CDR3 spans 15 amino acids. Looked up from germline, CDR1 is PRHDT and CDR2 is FYEKMQ (reference sequence). V dropped 4 bases and J dropped 1; count of bases not matched to a gene: 7. The CDR3 bases are TGTGCCAGCAGCTCAACCGGGACAGCATCCTACGAGCAGTACTTC. Translated: CASSSTGTASYEQYF.

The chain couples TRBV18 to TRBJ2-5; D not certain. CDR1 KGHSH and CDR2 LQKENI come from the germline V gene. V lost 0 bases and J 5 bases, leaving 7 bases between the germline ends. The CDR3 consists of 13 residues. The CDR3 nucleotides read TGTGCCAGCTCACCACCGGGGTTTGAGACCCAGTACTTC. This translates into CASSPPGFETQYF.

This clonotype was recorded many times. This chain connects TRBV28 to TRBJ1-1; TRBD1 is a possible D gene (6 bases). Germline V gene data show CDR1 as MDHEN and CDR2 as SYDVKM. There are 15 residues in the CDR3. V was trimmed by 5 bases and J by 1 base, leaving 14 bases between them. CDR3 in DNA: TGTGCCAGCAGTCGTAAGGGGGTGACGAACACTGAAGCTTTCTTT. Translating gives CASSRKGVTNTEAFF. The whole variable domain, remainder taken from reference TRBV28 and TRBJ1-1, is DVKVTQSSRYLVKRTGEKVFLECVQDMDHENMFWYRQDPGLGLRLIYFSYDVKMKEKGDIPEGYSVSREKKERFSLILESASTNQTSMYLCASSRKGVTNTEAFFGQGTRLTVV.

This clonotype was seen at least ten times. The CDR3 ends on some other residue instead of the conserved phenylalanine or tryptophan, so this is likely a read error. CDR3: CASSLAGDGTDTEAFL. The CDR3 DNA is TGTGCCAGCAGTTTAGCGGGGGATGGGACTGACACTGAAGCTTTCCTT. V gene TRBV12-3 or TRBV12-4 combines with J gene TRBJ1-1; TRBD1 might be the D (5 bases). The CDR3 runs 16 residues. Between the trimmed V and J ends, which lost 0 bases and 3 bases, there was a span of 14 bases.

V and J are TRBV6-2 or TRBV6-3 and TRBJ2-5; TRBD2 matches at 14 bases. From germline, CDR1 is MNHEY and CDR2 SVGEGT. The V gene end was trimmed by 7 bases and the J gene end by 3 bases; junction bases not matched to a gene: 1. This CDR3 has 14 amino acids. The CDR3 sequence: CASMGLAGEETQYF. The CDR3 DNA reads as TGTGCCAGCATGGGACTAGCGGGAGAAGAGACCCAGTACTTC.

This clonotype was recorded at least ten times. This chain joins TRBV19 and TRBJ2-6; D is unclear. The V gene lost 3 bases and the J gene lost 0 bases, with 6 bases spanning the gap. The CDR3 length is 15 residues. CDR1 and CDR2 (germline): LNHDA, SQIVND (reference sequence). CDR3 loop: CASSIFFSGANVLTF. The CDR3 coding sequence is TGTGCCAGTAGTATCTTTTTCTCTGGGGCCAACGTCCTGACTTTC.

The sample holds many counts of this clonotype. This sequence joins TRBV11-2 and TRBJ2-7; D perhaps matches TRBD1 (5 bases). There are 16 residues in the CDR3. Per germline, CDR1 SGHAT and CDR2 FQNNGV. Between the trimmed V and J ends, which lost 1 base and 4 bases, there was a span of 17 bases. CDR3 sequence: CASSLGAGILLYEQYF. In DNA, the CDR3 is TGTGCCAGCAGCTTAGGGGCAGGGATACTTCTGTACGAGCAGTACTTC.

The chain has TRBV3-1 and TRBJ1-2, with a possible D match to TRBD1 (5 bases). This CDR3 is 14 amino acids long. Germline loops: CDR1 LGHDT, CDR2 YNNKEL (reference sequence). V dropped 5 bases and J dropped 2 bases, with 12 bases sitting between them. CDR3 protein: CASSTGTVNYGYTF. The CDR3 DNA follows: TGTGCCAGCAGCACTGGGACGGTAAACTATGGCTACACCTTC.

This clonotype was seen at least ten times. The V call is TRBV9, the J call TRBJ2-5; no firm D call. The CDR3 length is 17 residues. Germline lookup yields CDR1 SGDLS and CDR2 YYNGEE. Deletions cut 4 bases from V and 1 base from J, with 20 bases between. The CDR3 sequence is CASSPESLGHAQETQYF. CDR3 in DNA: TGTGCCAGCAGCCCCGAATCTTTGGGCCATGCCCAAGAGACCCAGTACTTC. Complete variable domain (other parts from reference TRBV9 and TRBJ2-5): DSGVTQTPKHLITATGQRVTLRCSPRSGDLSVYWYQQSLDQGLQFLIQYYNGEERAKGNILERFSAQQFPDLHSELNLSSLELGDSALYFCASSPESLGHAQETQYFGPGTRLLVL.

This clonotype was counted only a few times. A much larger clone differs by one base, so this may be a read error. The genes are TRBV6-1 and TRBJ2-4, with 8 nucleotides matching TRBD1. The germline V gene encodes CDR1 MNHNS and CDR2 SASEGT. The CDR3 is 18 residues long. CDR3 residues: CASSNRFDRGLAKNIKYF. In DNA form, the CDR3 reads TGTGCCAGCAGTAACCGCTTCGACAGGGGATTAGCCAAAAACATTAAGTACTTC.

This clonotype showed up many times. V gene TRBV12-3 or TRBV12-4 combines with J gene TRBJ1-2; D is possibly TRBD1 (6 bases). With 5 bases removed from V and 4 bases from J, the gap between germline ends came to 14 bases. There are 14 residues in the CDR3. The CDR3 loop reads CASSPRQDLYGYTF. In DNA form, the CDR3 reads TGTGCCAGCAGTCCGCGACAGGACCTCTATGGCTACACCTTC.

This clonotype was seen repeatedly, ten times or more. This sequence joins TRBV6-1 and TRBJ2-7, with D unclear. V shed 10 bases and J shed 1 base, with 17 bases lying between them. CDR1 and CDR2 from the germline V gene are MNHNS and SASEGT. This CDR3 contains 14 residues. The CDR3 here is CATTRAEASYEQYF. The CDR3, as DNA: TGTGCCACCACTCGGGCGGAAGCTTCCTACGAGCAGTACTTC.

V gene TRBV7-2 combines with J gene TRBJ2-7; D remains ambiguous. V shed 5 bases and J shed 1 base, with 9 bases lying between them. This CDR3 contains 13 residues. The germline V gene has CDR1 SGHTA and CDR2 FQGNSA. The CDR3 DNA sequence: TGTGCCAGCAGCCCGGTGGGATCCTACGAGCAGTACTTC. Translating it yields CASSPVGSYEQYF. Supplemented by reference TRBV7-2 and TRBJ2-7, the full variable domain reads GAGVSQSPSNKVTEKGKDVELRCDPISGHTALYWYRQSLGQGLEFLIYFQGNSAPDKSGLPSDRFSAERTGGSVSTLTIQRTQQEDSAVYLCASSPVGSYEQYFGPGTRLTVT.

In this sample, this clonotype turned up a few times. V gene TRBV30 combines with J gene TRBJ2-3; TRBD2 is a possible D gene (6 bases). This CDR3 is 14 amino acids long. Trimming removed 5 bases from V and 7 bases from J, with 19 bases in between. Germline V CDR1 and CDR2: GTSNPN, SVGIG (reference sequence). The CDR3 spells CAWVPWGGVYTQYF. CDR3 nucleotides: TGTGCCTGGGTCCCTTGGGGCGGGGTATATACGCAGTATTTT.

This clonotype was detected ten times or more. The chain is built from TRBV7-9 and TRBJ1-5; the D gene is possibly TRBD1 (5 bases). V lost 4 bases, J lost 9 bases, and 13 bases lay in between. The CDR3 consists of 13 residues. Germline values: CDR1 SEHNR, CDR2 FQNEAQ (reference sequence). The CDR3 sequence is CASSSRAQGPQHF. The CDR3 DNA reads TGTGCCAGCAGCTCCCGGGCGCAGGGGCCCCAGCATTTT. Looking up the rest from reference TRBV7-9 and TRBJ1-5 gives the full variable domain: DTGVSQNPRHKITKRGQNVTFRCDPISEHNRLYWYRQTLGQGPEFLTYFQNEAQLEKSRLLSDRFSAERPKGSFSTLEIQRTEQGDSAMYLCASSSRAQGPQHFGDGTRLSIL.

This clonotype has ten or more counts. The genes are TRBV6-1 and TRBJ2-7; D might be TRBD1 or TRBD2, each matching 5 bases. The CDR3 has 12 residues. Germline CDR1 and CDR2: MNHNS and SASEGT. With 3 bases removed from V and 4 bases from J, the gap between germline ends came to 7 bases. CDR3 protein: CASSDREYEQYF. CDR3 nucleotides: TGTGCCAGCAGTGACAGGGAGTACGAGCAGTACTTC.

As to this clonotype: The junction differs from germline at one of its ends, possibly a read error. The rearrangement links TRBV28 to TRBJ2-7; 7 bases fit TRBD1. CDR3 length: 13 residues. Germline V CDR1 and CDR2: MDHEN, SYDVKM. The CDR3 region has the DNA TGTGCCGGCAGCCAGGGCCAGGGGGACGAGCAGTACTTC. This sequence encodes CAGSQGQGDEQYF.

As to this clonotype: With a much larger clone just one base away, this may be a read error. The conserved phenylalanine or tryptophan is not found at the CDR3 terminus, so this likely reflects a read error. The chain links TRBV11-2 to TRBJ2-7; D gene unclear. CDR3 size: 12 residues. Germline CDR1 SGHAT, CDR2 FQNNGV. Trimming removed 4 bases from V and 5 bases from J, with 9 bases in between. This CDR3 is CASSSYPNEQYY. The DNA for the CDR3 is TGTGCCAGCAGCTCCTACCCCAACGAGCAGTACTAC.